Each of the 29 T cell receptor beta chains below was sequenced from the same sample in a study of molecular identifiers for immune sequencing clone quantification. TCRdb passed the PCR reads through MiXCR, listing each CDR3 protein once. This sample has roughly 630,000 distinct CDR3 sequences, with about 25% found just once. Sample: naive CD8+ T cells from blood, with Jurkat cell RNA spiked in. As to subset: FACS-sorted CD8+CD4-CCR7+CD45RA+ naive T cells. These receptors came from a human donor in good health. Some libraries in this study had Jurkat cell RNA spiked in.

The chain links TRBV6-2 or TRBV6-3 to TRBJ2-7; D perhaps matches TRBD1 (6 bases). The CDR3 runs 15 residues. Germline lookup yields CDR1 MNHEY and CDR2 SVGEGT. V shed 3 bases and J shed 2 bases, with 14 bases lying between them. Here the CDR3 reads CASSYGSGDTYEQYF. The CDR3 DNA sequence: TGTGCCAGCAGTTATGGTTCAGGGGACACCTACGAGCAGTACTTC.

The chain combines TRBV2 with TRBJ2-7; 8 bases line up with TRBD1. The CDR3 consists of 15 residues. Trimming removed 5 bases from V and 2 bases from J; junction bases left unmatched: 8. Germline V lookup: CDR1 SNHLY, CDR2 FYNNEI. The CDR3 DNA sequence: TGTGCCAGCAGTTCCACAGGGGGGTACCCCTACGAGCAGTACTTC. Encoded protein: CASSSTGGYPYEQYF.

Concerning this clonotype: This could be a read error, since a much larger clone is one nucleotide away. The CDR3 DNA reads as TGTGCCAGCAGCTGGACAGTTAATTCACCCCTCCACTTT. It translates to CASSWTVNSPLHF. This chain links TRBV7-6 with TRBJ1-6; a weak D match, TRBD1 (6 bases). The V end was cut by 4 bases, the J end by 6 bases, with 7 bases between. The germline V gene encodes CDR1 SGHVS and CDR2 FNYEAQ. The CDR3 runs to 13 residues. The whole variable domain, remainder taken from reference TRBV7-6 and TRBJ1-6, is GAGVSQSPRYKVTKRGQDVALRCDPISGHVSLYWYRQALGQGPEFLTYFNYEAQQDKSGLPNDRFSAERPEGSISTLTIQRTEQRDSAMYRCASSWTVNSPLHFGNGTRLTVT.

This clonotype came up a few times. The chain is built from TRBV11-2 and TRBJ1-2; D is uncertain. The CDR3 totals 14 residues. The germline CDR1 and CDR2 sequences are SGHAT and FQNNGV. Deletions cut 1 base from V and 8 bases from J, with 14 bases between. CDR3 sequence: CASSLVGSLEGYTF. In nucleotides, the CDR3 is TGTGCCAGCAGCTTAGTCGGCAGCTTGGAGGGCTACACCTTC.

This clonotype was recorded only once. This may arise from a read error, as a much more abundant clone is one base away. This chain uses TRBV7-6 with TRBJ2-6; possibly TRBD1 for D (5 bases). The CDR3 covers 15 residues. Germline CDR1 SGHVS, CDR2 FNYEAQ. CDR3 loop: CASSLYQTGADVLTF. The CDR3 DNA is TGTGCCAGCAGCTTATATCAGACTGGGGCCGACGTCCTGACTTTC.

A note on this clonotype: Mismatch with germline at one junction end may stem from a read error. The chain combines TRBV7-2 with TRBJ2-3, with 11 bases fitting TRBD2. Looked up from germline, CDR1 is SGHTA and CDR2 is FQGNSA. This CDR3 has 18 residues. The CDR3: CARSRGLLAGDSPATPYF. The CDR3 DNA follows: TGTGCCCGCAGCAGGGGACTACTAGCGGGGGACTCCCCAGCTACGCCGTATTTT.

J is TRBJ2-5 and V is TRBV12-3 or TRBV12-4, with a tentative D call TRBD1 (6 bases). This CDR3 contains 13 residues. Trimming shortened V by 5 bases and J by 5 bases, and 12 bases separated the two germline ends. The CDR3 DNA is TGTGCCAGCAGTGGAACAGGGTTGGAGACCCAGTACTTC. This codes for CASSGTGLETQYF.

Points on this clonotype: Its ends do not fully match the called genes, so a read error is possible. The chain employs TRBV2 and TRBJ2-5; no definite D call. The length of the CDR3 is 14 residues. CDR1 SNHLY and CDR2 FYNNEI come from the germline V gene. The CDR3 loop reads CASSEGTLQEPQYF. The CDR3 nucleotides are TGTGCCAGCAGTGAAGGGACCCTCCAAGAGCCCCAGTACTTC.

This clonotype was counted between two and nine times. The V and J genes are TRBV3-1 and TRBJ2-3; D unresolved. Germline assignment: CDR1 LGHDT and CDR2 YNNKEL (reference sequence). Trimming took off 4 bases at V and 0 bases at J, with 20 bases between the two ends. The CDR3 has 18 residues. The CDR3 loop is CASSLVARGRTSTDTQYF. The CDR3, as DNA: TGTGCCAGCAGCCTAGTCGCTAGAGGTCGAACTAGCACAGATACGCAGTATTTT.

On this clonotype: This may come from a read error, since a much larger clone is one base off. This sequence joins TRBV14 and TRBJ2-2, with a weak D call TRBD1 (6 bases). CDR3 length equals 16 residues. Germline assignment: CDR1 SGHDN and CDR2 FVKESK. Trimming took 4 bases from V and 1 from J, leaving 13 bases between them. The CDR3 protein is CASSLLLGQNTGELFF. CDR3 sequence (DNA): TGTGCCAGCAGCCTACTCTTGGGACAGAACACCGGGGAGCTGTTTTTT.

A word on this clonotype: Germline and junction disagree at one end, which may indicate a read error. This chain joins TRBV20-1 and TRBJ2-5; TRBD2 is a possible D gene (5 bases). CDR1 and CDR2 from the germline V gene are DFQATT and SNEGSKA (reference sequence). CDR3 length equals 13 residues. The CDR3 sequence is CSARAPTWETQCF. CDR3 sequence (DNA): TGCAGTGCTAGAGCCCCTACCTGGGAGACCCAGTGCTTC.

Many counts were recorded for this clonotype. The CDR3 nucleotides are TGTGCCAGCAGCCCAAGGACGACAGGGGGCTTTGCTGAAGCTTTCTTT. Protein product: CASSPRTTGGFAEAFF. V gene TRBV14 combines with J gene TRBJ1-1; 10 nucleotides agree with TRBD1. CDR1 SGHDN and CDR2 FVKESK come from the germline V gene. This CDR3 has 16 residues. The trim removed 4 bases at V and 6 bases at J, leaving 11 bases unmatched.

This clonotype was picked up a small number of times. The rearrangement joins TRBV20-1 to TRBJ2-1, with TRBD2 matching 7 bases. The ends lost 0 bases at V and 8 bases at J; junction bases unmatched: 16. Per the germline V gene, CDR1 is DFQATT and CDR2 is SNEGSKA (reference sequence). This CDR3 comprises 17 residues. CDR3 coding DNA: TGCAGTGCTAGAGAAGAACTAGCGAACTCAATAGTGGATGAGCAGTTCTTC. Amino acid sequence: CSAREELANSIVDEQFF.

This clonotype was seen at least ten times. The genes are TRBV20-1 and TRBJ2-4; D gene unclear. The CDR3 has 15 amino acids. Trimming took 0 bases from V and 2 from J, leaving 11 bases between them. Germline loops: CDR1 DFQATT, CDR2 SNEGSKA (reference sequence). Here the CDR3 reads CSARDFGVSKNIQYF. CDR3 sequence (DNA): TGCAGTGCTAGAGATTTTGGGGTTTCCAAAAACATTCAGTACTTC.

This clonotype was detected a few times. The V gene is TRBV27, the J gene TRBJ1-1, with TRBD1 identical over 7 bases. V shed 4 bases, J shed 7 bases, and the junction held 3 bases outside the gene matches. This CDR3 region has 12 residues. The germline CDR1 and CDR2 sequences are MNHEY and SMNVEV (reference sequence). CDR3 sequence: CASSYQGVEAFF. CDR3 sequence (DNA): TGTGCCAGCAGTTACCAGGGGGTTGAAGCTTTCTTT.

This clonotype showed up many times. The chain's CDR3 is CAGEDLSGQTDTQYF. The CDR3 region has the DNA TGTGCTGGTGAAGACCTATCGGGGCAGACAGATACGCAGTATTTT. The J gene is TRBJ2-3, the V gene TRBV12-5, with D perhaps given as TRBD1 or TRBD2 (5 bases each). Trimming pared 11 bases from V and 3 bases from J, leaving 21 bases between. The CDR3 runs to 15 residues. Germline assignment: CDR1 LGHNT and CDR2 FRNRAP.

This clonotype was seen repeatedly, ten times or more. The rearrangement joins TRBV28 to TRBJ2-3; the D gene is possibly TRBD2 (6 bases). CDR1 and CDR2 (germline): MDHEN, SYDVKM. The V end lost 6 bases, the J end lost 5 bases, and 15 bases lay between the germline ends. The CDR3 is 14 residues long. The CDR3 is CASRREFLGDTQYF. In DNA form, the CDR3 reads TGTGCCAGCAGACGGGAGTTTTTAGGAGATACGCAGTATTTT.

This chain links TRBV27 with TRBJ2-1; 8 bases agree with TRBD2. The CDR3 loop spans 16 amino acids. Germline assignment: CDR1 MNHEY and CDR2 SMNVEV (reference sequence). The trim removed 2 bases at V and 4 bases at J, leaving 7 bases unmatched. The CDR3 reads CASSLISGNFYNEQFF. CDR3 sequence (DNA): TGTGCCAGCAGTTTAATTAGCGGGAACTTTTACAATGAGCAGTTCTTC.

This clonotype was seen at least ten times. The chain links TRBV2 to TRBJ1-5, with TRBD1 matching 7 bases. V was clipped by 5 bases and J by 0 bases; unmatched bases: 7. CDR1 and CDR2 (germline): SNHLY, FYNNEI. The CDR3 loop spans 16 amino acids. This chain's CDR3 is CASSPGQSTSNQPQHF. DNA for the CDR3: TGTGCCAGCAGTCCGGGACAGAGTACTAGCAATCAGCCCCAGCATTTT.

This clonotype was seen ten or more times. The V call is TRBV4-1, the J call TRBJ2-3; weak D call: TRBD1 (6 bases). The CDR3 extends over 14 amino acids. In germline, CDR1 is MGHRA, CDR2 YSYEKL. V dropped 2 bases and J dropped 2 bases, with 8 bases sitting between them. The CDR3 sequence is CASSQTGITDTQYF. The CDR3 nucleotides are TGCGCCAGCAGCCAAACAGGGATCACAGATACGCAGTATTTT.

This clonotype was seen a single time. One end of the junction is discordant with germline, which a read error may explain. J is TRBJ1-1 and V is TRBV6-2 or TRBV6-3; maybe TRBD1 (6 bases). The CDR3 is 19 residues long. Germline assignment: CDR1 MNHEY and CDR2 SVGEGT. The CDR3 spells CASCYFPGGAGALNTEAFF. In DNA form, the CDR3 reads TGTGCCAGCTGTTATTTCCCCGGGGGTGCGGGGGCCCTGAACACTGAAGCTTTCTTT.

The chain links TRBV4-1 to TRBJ2-4; D is perhaps TRBD1 (6 bases). CDR1 and CDR2 from the germline V gene are MGHRA and YSYEKL. The CDR3 is 15 residues long. Trimming removed 4 bases at V and 5 bases at J, with 15 bases between. The CDR3 loop reads CASSLLKGGQNIQYF. The CDR3 DNA follows: TGCGCCAGCAGCCTCCTGAAAGGGGGTCAAAACATTCAGTACTTC.

Worth noting for this clonotype: Given a much more abundant clone one base away, this may be a read error. The gene calls are TRBV2 and TRBJ2-5; no clear D. Germline V gene lookup returns CDR1 SNHLY and CDR2 FYNNEI. The CDR3 loop spans 13 amino acids. The CDR3 nucleotides are TGTGCCGGCAGTGACAATCCAGCCCAGACCCAGTACTTC. Protein product: CAGSDNPAQTQYF. Drawing the rest from reference TRBV2 and TRBJ2-5, the complete variable domain is EPEVTQTPSHQVTQMGQEVILRCVPISNHLYFYWYRQILGQKVEFLVSFYNNEISEKSEIFDDQFSVERPDGSNFTLKIRSTKLEDSAMYFCAGSDNPAQTQYFGPGTRLLVL.

This clonotype was recorded a few times. J is TRBJ1-2 and V is TRBV20-1; no reliable D call. Deletions cut 0 bases from V and 2 bases from J, with 10 bases between. From germline, CDR1 is DFQATT and CDR2 SNEGSKA (reference sequence). This CDR3 has 14 amino acids. The CDR3 spells CSARDTRTNYGYTF. In DNA, the CDR3 is TGCAGTGCTAGAGATACACGGACCAACTATGGCTACACCTTC.

This clonotype has at least ten counts. The chain combines TRBV19 with TRBJ2-7, with TRBD1 matching 8 bases. V was clipped by 5 bases and J by 1 base; unmatched bases: 7. The CDR3 sequence is 15 residues long. Germline loops: CDR1 LNHDA, CDR2 SQIVND (reference sequence). CDR3 amino acids: CASSGGTGLSYEQYF. The CDR3 DNA reads TGTGCCAGTAGTGGTGGGACAGGCCTTTCCTACGAGCAGTACTTC.

This chain joins TRBV30 and TRBJ1-2; 7 bases line up with TRBD1. This CDR3 is built from 17 residues. Germline CDR1 reads GTSNPN; CDR2 reads SVGIG (reference sequence). Trimming at V came to 0 bases and at J to 0 bases, leaving 10 bases not matched to a gene. For the CDR3, the DNA is TGTGCCTGGAGTGTACGGAAAAGGGGGCAGGCTAACTATGGCTACACCTTC. Amino acid sequence: CAWSVRKRGQANYGYTF.

This clonotype was seen more than once but under ten times. The J gene is TRBJ1-1, the V gene TRBV30; 7 nucleotides align to TRBD1. V lost 5 bases, J lost 5 bases, and 5 bases stayed unmatched. CDR1 is GTSNPN, CDR2 SVGIG, per germline (reference sequence). CDR3 length equals 12 residues. CDR3 residues: CAWWDSLTEAFF. In nucleotides, the CDR3 is TGTGCCTGGTGGGACAGTTTAACTGAAGCTTTCTTT.

There are a few counts of this clonotype. The chain combines TRBV21-1 with TRBJ2-7. TRBV21-1 is annotated as a pseudogene. This CDR3 spans 16 amino acids. The CDR3 loop is CASSKVCRQSSYEQYF. DNA of the CDR3: TGTGCCAGCAGCAAAGTTTGTCGTCAAAGCTCCTACGAGCAGTACTTC.

This clonotype was detected many times. The chain combines TRBV29-1 with TRBJ1-2; the D is unclear. CDR3 size: 13 residues. V gave up 0 bases and J gave up 3 bases, with 8 bases separating them. The germline CDR1 and CDR2 sequences are SQVTM and ANQGSEA. CDR3: CSVEEGLDYGYTF. CDR3 DNA: TGCAGCGTTGAAGAAGGGCTTGACTATGGCTACACCTTC. The complete variable domain, with remaining parts taken from reference TRBV29-1 and TRBJ1-2, reads SAVISQKPSRDICQRGTSLTIQCQVDSQVTMMFWYRQQPGQSLTLIATANQGSEATYESGFVIDKFPISRPNLTFSTLTVSNMSPEDSSIYLCSVEEGLDYGYTFGSGTRLTVV.